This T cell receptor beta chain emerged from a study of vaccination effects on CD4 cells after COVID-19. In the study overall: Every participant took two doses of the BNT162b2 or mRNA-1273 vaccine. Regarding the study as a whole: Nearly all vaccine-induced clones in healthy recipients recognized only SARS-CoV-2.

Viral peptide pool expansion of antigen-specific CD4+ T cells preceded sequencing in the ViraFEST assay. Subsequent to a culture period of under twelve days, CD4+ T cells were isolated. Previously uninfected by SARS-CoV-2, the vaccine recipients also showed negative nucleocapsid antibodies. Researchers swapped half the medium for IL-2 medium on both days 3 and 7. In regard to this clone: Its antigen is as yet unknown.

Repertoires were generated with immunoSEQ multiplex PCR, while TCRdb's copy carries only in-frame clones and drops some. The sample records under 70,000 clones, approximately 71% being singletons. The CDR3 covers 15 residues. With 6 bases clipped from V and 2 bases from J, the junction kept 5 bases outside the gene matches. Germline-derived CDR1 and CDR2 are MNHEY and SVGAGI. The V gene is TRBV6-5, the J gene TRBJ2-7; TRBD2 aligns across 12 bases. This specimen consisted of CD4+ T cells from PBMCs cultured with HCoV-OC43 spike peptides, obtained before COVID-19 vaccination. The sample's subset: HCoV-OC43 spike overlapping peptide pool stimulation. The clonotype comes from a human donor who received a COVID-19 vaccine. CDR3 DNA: TGTGCCAGCAGAAAGACTAGCGGGGGTACCTACGAGCAGTACGTC. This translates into CASRKTSGGTYEQYV.